This T cell receptor beta chain was obtained from a study of T cells after yellow fever vaccination. Germline CDR1 and CDR2: SGHRS and YFSETQ. The CDR3 loop spans 15 amino acids. The ends were cut back, 4 bases at V and 5 bases at J, with 15 bases in the middle. In TCRdb, the 5' RACE reads were re-called with MiXCR into one record per CDR3 protein. The sample yields around 250,000 distinct CDR3 sequences, 6.9% seen once. This clonotype was recorded a few times. The sequence was obtained from a man younger than 40 who received the YFV17D yellow fever vaccine. The material sequenced was CD4+ T cells sorted from PBMCs, taken 15 days after the yellow fever booster vaccination. The chain carries TRBV5-1 and TRBJ2-2, with a possible D match to TRBD1 (6 bases). The chain's CDR3 is CASSRDRPSTGELFF. The CDR3 DNA follows: TGCGCCAGCAGCCGAGACAGGCCTTCGACCGGGGAGCTGTTTTTT.